The 21 T cell receptor beta chains presented below share a single source sample, sequenced in a study of regulatory T cells in long-lasting Graves disease. Libraries of TCR beta came from iRepertoire HTBI primers plus Arm-PCR of CDR3 regions. TCRdb recomputed calls from the multiplex PCR reads with MiXCR, one row per CDR3 protein. Of more than 300,000 distinct CDR3 sequences listed, about 14% are singletons. Time point described: newly diagnosed GD, antithyroid drugs for less than 3 months. Extracted RNA from PBMCs served as the source of the TCR library. The source was peripheral blood mononuclear cells (PBMCs), collected at new diagnosis, from a patient treated with antithyroid drugs. These receptors were collected from a female donor with Graves disease.

The chain employs TRBV20-1 and TRBJ2-7; perhaps D is TRBD1 or TRBD2 (5 bases each). CDR3 length equals 14 residues. The germline V and J ends were trimmed by 7 bases and 0 bases, with 16 bases remaining between them. CDR1 is DFQATT and CDR2 is SNEGSKA in the germline V gene (reference sequence). The CDR3 region is CSVTNRGNSYEQYF. CDR3 nucleotides: TGCAGTGTCACCAATCGGGGCAACTCCTACGAGCAGTACTTC.

This clonotype was seen repeatedly, ten times or more. The genes are TRBV29-1 and TRBJ2-1, with 8 bases fitting TRBD1. J gave up 8 bases and V 2 bases, and 8 bases lay outside the gene matches. The CDR3 spans 14 residues. The germline CDR1 and CDR2 sequences are SQVTM and ANQGSEA. The CDR3 reads CSVEKTGAVDEQFF. CDR3 DNA: TGCAGCGTTGAAAAGACAGGGGCTGTCGATGAGCAGTTCTTC.

In its sample, this clonotype was seen once. Relative to the germline gene, one junction end is altered; a read error may explain this. The chain recombines TRBV3-1 with TRBJ2-5; the D is unclear. CDR1 LGHDT and CDR2 YNNKEL come from the germline V gene (reference sequence). The length of the CDR3 is 13 residues. The CDR3 DNA follows: TGTGCCAACAGCCCCCTTGGGGAAGAGACCCAGTACTTC. It encodes CANSPLGEETQYF.

This clonotype was counted only a few times. The chain combines TRBV4-1 with TRBJ1-5; TRBD1 might be the D (5 bases). The CDR3 is 20 residues long. Trimming shortened V by 0 bases and J by 0 bases, and 21 bases separated the two germline ends. Germline V gene data show CDR1 as MGHRA and CDR2 as YSYEKL. This chain's CDR3 is CASSQDWAGRVSRSNQPQHF. CDR3 coding DNA: TGCGCCAGCAGCCAAGATTGGGCAGGCAGGGTTAGTCGTAGCAATCAGCCCCAGCATTTT.

The chain couples TRBV25-1 to TRBJ2-1; D gene uncertain. The germline CDR1 and CDR2 sequences are MGHDK and SYGVNS. Trimming pared 5 bases from V and 6 bases from J, leaving 11 bases between. The CDR3 runs 13 residues. CDR3 region: CASSPWTGNEQFF. The CDR3 bases are TGTGCCAGCAGTCCCTGGACGGGCAATGAGCAGTTCTTC.

This clonotype was seen many times. The rearrangement links TRBV28 to TRBJ2-7; D remains ambiguous. Trimming removed 4 bases from V and 4 bases from J, with 11 bases in between. CDR1 and CDR2 from the germline V gene are MDHEN and SYDVKM. The CDR3 extends over 13 amino acids. CDR3 coding DNA: TGTGCCAGCAGTTCCGGACCCCCTTACGAGCAGTACTTC. This sequence encodes CASSSGPPYEQYF.

This clonotype has a count of ten or more. The chain uses TRBV3-1 and TRBJ1-6; TRBD1 matches 9 bases. Germline lookup yields CDR1 LGHDT and CDR2 YNNKEL (reference sequence). The CDR3 runs to 13 residues. V shed 8 bases and J 10 bases; nucleotides not matched to a gene: 6. In DNA form, the CDR3 reads TGTGCCAGCGCACAGGGGGCTGGATCACCCCTCCACTTT. As protein: CASAQGAGSPLHF. Full variable domain (outside the CDR3, taken from reference TRBV3-1 and TRBJ1-6): DTAVSQTPKYLVTQMGNDKSIKCEQNLGHDTMYWYKQDSKKFLKIMFSYNNKELIINETVPNRFSPKSPDKAHLNLHINSLELGDSAVYFCASAQGAGSPLHFGNGTRLTVT.

With regard to this clonotype: This probably arose from a read error, given a far larger clone one base away. The DNA of the CDR3 is TGTGCCTGCAGCTTAGCGACGGGTCCGACTTACGAGCAGTACTTC. Residues: CACSLATGPTYEQYF. The chain is built from TRBV7-2 and TRBJ2-7; possible D gene TRBD2, 5 bases. CDR1 is SGHTA, CDR2 FQGNSA, per germline. CDR3 length: 15 amino acids.

There are many counts of this clonotype. This chain uses TRBV28 with TRBJ2-3, with 12 bases that match TRBD2. Losses at the gene ends were 8 bases for V and 4 bases for J; bases not matched to a gene: 4. CDR1 is MDHEN, CDR2 SYDVKM, per germline. The CDR3 is 14 residues long. CDR3 in DNA: TGTGCCAGCTTACTAGCGGGAGGACCAGATACGCAGTATTTT. Its translation: CASLLAGGPDTQYF.

This clonotype was seen at least ten times. The rearrangement joins TRBV20-1 to TRBJ2-7; D uncertain. Germline V gives CDR1 DFQATT, CDR2 SNEGSKA (reference sequence). The ends were cut back, 2 bases at V and 5 bases at J, with 16 bases in the middle. This CDR3 is 14 amino acids long. CDR3 region: CSARKPLGDDEQYF. The CDR3, as DNA: TGCAGTGCTAGAAAACCCCTCGGCGACGACGAGCAGTACTTC.

This clonotype showed up many times. This rearrangement joins TRBV7-2 to TRBJ2-7, with TRBD2 identical over 11 bases. The CDR3 is 15 amino acids. Trimming took 5 bases from V and 7 from J; bases not matched to a gene: 10. Germline values: CDR1 SGHTA, CDR2 FQGNSA. DNA of the CDR3: TGTGCCAGCAGCCCTTTGGCCTTAGCGGGGGGGGAGCAGTACTTC. Translated, it gives CASSPLALAGGEQYF.

In its sample, this clonotype was seen a few times. A much larger clonotype is one base distant, so this may be a read error. The chain recombines TRBV6-2 or TRBV6-3 with TRBJ2-7, with 10 nucleotides matching TRBD2. After removal of 10 bases from V and 2 bases from J, the junction contained 26 bases not matched to a gene. The CDR3 runs 20 residues. Germline assignment: CDR1 MNHEY and CDR2 SVGEGT. This chain's CDR3 is CATVRDSLAGAGTGPYEQYF. Written as DNA, the CDR3 is TGTGCCACCGTACGAGATAGCCTAGCGGGAGCGGGCACAGGCCCCTACGAGCAGTACTTC.

This clonotype was seen just once. The chain carries TRBV6-9 and TRBJ2-7; D is unclear. V lost 3 bases and J lost 6, with 18 bases in between. CDR1 MNHGY and CDR2 SVAAGI come from the germline V gene. This CDR3 has 15 residues. The CDR3 DNA follows: TGTGCCAGCAGTTACACGAACTTAGGACCGTTCGAGCAGTACTTC. Translated: CASSYTNLGPFEQYF.

In its sample, this clonotype was seen many times. The CDR3 coding sequence is TGCAGTGCTATCGGGGGGGCAAGCACAGATACGCAGTATTTT. It translates to CSAIGGASTDTQYF. The chain uses TRBV20-1 and TRBJ2-3; 8 nucleotides line up with TRBD2. The CDR3 contains 14 residues. V was pared by 4 bases and J by 0 bases, with 3 bases of the junction left unmatched. Germline V lookup: CDR1 DFQATT, CDR2 SNEGSKA (reference sequence).

In regard to this clonotype: The conserved final phenylalanine or tryptophan is absent from the CDR3, which likely points to a read error. The chain has TRBV19 and TRBJ1-6, with D tentatively TRBD1 (6 bases). This CDR3 is built from 16 residues. Germline V CDR1 and CDR2: LNHDA, SQIVND (reference sequence). The germline V and J ends were trimmed by 8 bases and 10 bases, with 24 bases remaining between them. The CDR3 sequence is CASSGEDSIQGSPLHS. The CDR3 coding sequence is TGTGCCAGTTCCGGTGAGGATTCAATTCAGGGGTCACCCCTCCACTCT.

CDR3 sequence reads: CASSLPGQGTYGYTF. CDR3 in DNA: TGTGCCAGCAGCTTGCCGGGACAGGGGACCTATGGCTACACCTTC. The rearrangement joins TRBV5-4 to TRBJ1-2, with 10 bases lining up with TRBD1. The CDR3 consists of 15 residues. Germline V gives CDR1 SGHNT, CDR2 YYREEE (reference sequence). Trimming took 1 base from V and 4 from J; bases not matched to a gene: 4.

The chain links TRBV19 to TRBJ1-1; no definite D call. Between the trimmed V and J ends, which lost 6 bases and 8 bases, there was a span of 16 bases. CDR1 and CDR2 (germline): LNHDA, SQIVND (reference sequence). The CDR3 consists of 13 residues. CDR3 nucleotides: TGTGCCAGTAGGAACCAACTGGGCAGAGAAGCTTTCTTT. As protein: CASRNQLGREAFF.

A few counts support this clonotype. The chain couples TRBV5-1 to TRBJ2-7, with D possibly matching TRBD1 (6 bases). Trimming stripped 7 bases from V and 12 bases from J, with 14 bases between. CDR1 SGHRS and CDR2 YFSETQ come from the germline V gene. The CDR3 covers 10 residues. CDR3 protein: CASGGYRLYF. The CDR3, as DNA: TGCGCCAGCGGGGGCTATCGGCTGTACTTC. The entire variable domain, with the rest obtained from reference TRBV5-1 and TRBJ2-7, is as follows: KAGVTQTPRYLIKTRGQQVTLSCSPISGHRSVSWYQQTPGQGLQFLFEYFSETQRNKGNFPGRFSGRQFSNSRSEMNVSTLELGDSALYLCASGGYRLYFGPGTRLTVT.

This clonotype was counted a few times. This chain joins TRBV9 and TRBJ1-5, with 8 bases matching TRBD1. CDR1 is SGDLS and CDR2 is YYNGEE in the germline V gene. J gave up 2 bases and V 5 bases, and 9 bases lay outside the gene matches. The CDR3 spans 16 residues. CDR3 loop: CASRETQGACNQPQHF. CDR3 coding DNA: TGTGCCAGCAGAGAAACCCAGGGGGCATGCAATCAGCCCCAGCATTTT.

J is TRBJ2-3 and V is TRBV18; D possibly uses TRBD1 or TRBD2 (5 bases each). V lost 3 bases to trimming and J lost 5 bases, with 15 bases between them. This CDR3 spans 15 amino acids. From germline, CDR1 is KGHSH and CDR2 LQKENI. The CDR3, as DNA: TGTGCCAGCTCACCGGCTTCGGGGCCCGTAGATACGCAGTATTTT. Amino acid sequence: CASSPASGPVDTQYF.

This clonotype was counted at least ten times. CDR3: CASSIYGLQGGSYEQYF. The CDR3 DNA reads as TGTGCCAGTAGTATATATGGTTTGCAGGGGGGGAGCTACGAGCAGTACTTC. The chain couples TRBV19 to TRBJ2-7; D possibly uses TRBD1 or TRBD2 (7 bases each). Trimming took off 2 bases at V and 3 bases at J, with 20 bases between the two ends. Germline CDR1 is LNHDA and CDR2 is SQIVND (reference sequence). The CDR3 length is 17 residues. The full variable domain, its missing parts supplied by reference TRBV19 and TRBJ2-7, is DGGITQSPKYLFRKEGQNVTLSCEQNLNHDAMYWYRQDPGQGLRLIYYSQIVNDFQKGDIAEGYSVSREKKESFPLTVTSAQKNPTAFYLCASSIYGLQGGSYEQYFGPGTRLTVT.